These T cell receptor beta chains were read from a single sample in a study of graft-versus-host responses after intestinal transplantation. The antigens for these receptors are not known. Assay: immunoSEQ multiplex PCR; the TCRdb copy retains only in-frame clones and omits some. The table records approximately 49,000 clones, 90% to 95% of them present only once. This specimen was unstimulated CD8+ T cells sorted from spleen or lymph node cells, taken before transplant. All receptors come from a human donor who was the organ donor for an intestinal transplant. The CDR3 runs from the conserved cysteine through the conserved F or W. D genes are given only for firm matches. Clone size is not always given. Where it is, it says once, few, many or a class for expanded clones.

abundance	v_gene	j_gene	d_gene	CDR3nt	CDR3aa
-	TRBV7-9	TRBJ1-6	-	TGTGCCAGCAGCTCCATCATTGACCTCCACTTT	CASSSIIDLHF
-	TRBV10-3	TRBJ1-1	-	TGTGCCATCAGTGAGTCCGGCGGGGCTGAAGCTTTCTTT	CAISESGGAEAFF
-	TRBV9	TRBJ1-1	TRBD1	TGTGCCGGCAGCCAGTGGACAGGAGAAGCTTTCTTT	CAGSQWTGEAFF
-	TRBV10-1	TRBJ1-4	-	TGCGCCAGCAGTGAAACCCTCGAAAAACTGTTTTTT	CASSETLEKLFF
-	TRBV14	TRBJ2-7	-	TGTGCCAGTAACCGGGACGGCTACGAGCAGTACTTC	CASNRDGYEQYF
once	TRBV7-9	TRBJ2-3	-	TGTGCCAGCAGCTTAGGGATGAATACGATCACAGATACGCAGTATTTT	CASSLGMNTITDTQYF
-	TRBV7-6	TRBJ2-2	-	TGTGCCAGCAGCTTAAGACAGGCGAACACCGGGGAGCTGTTTTTT	CASSLRQANTGELFF
-	TRBV7-3	TRBJ2-2	-	TGTGCCAGCAGCTTAGGGGCAGGGACCGGGGAGCTGTTTTTT	CASSLGAGTGELFF
-	TRBV6-1	TRBJ2-5	TRBD2	TGTGCCAGCAGTGCTACTAGCGCTTCTGTGGAGACCCAGTACTTC	CASSATSASVETQYF
-	TRBV27	TRBJ2-2	-	TGTGCCAGCAGTTTCGGGGTAGCGAACACCGGGGAGCTGTTTTTT	CASSFGVANTGELFF
once	TRBV6-5	TRBJ2-2	-	TGTGCCAGCAGTTACTCAACCGGAGAGAACACCGGGGAGCTGTTTTTT	CASSYSTGENTGELFF
-	TRBV6-6	TRBJ2-7	-	TGTGCCAGCAGTTACTCCGGACTGGACTACGAGCAGTACTTC	CASSYSGLDYEQYF
-	TRBV7-6	TRBJ1-4	TRBD1	TGTGCCAGCAGCTTCCTAGGACAGGGTGGATCGTGGGAAAAACTGTTTTTT	CASSFLGQGGSWEKLFF
-	TRBV6-1	TRBJ1-4	TRBD1	TGTGCCAGCTTAAGGGACAGGGGGAATGAAAAACTGTTTTTT	CASLRDRGNEKLFF
-	TRBV28	TRBJ2-7	-	TGTGCCAGCAGTTCAACAGGGCAACTCTCCTACGAGCAGTACTTC	CASSSTGQLSYEQYF
-	TRBV4-3	TRBJ1-2	TRBD1	TGCGCCAGCAGCCAAGAAGAAGGGGGCAGGGGTCACTATGGCTACACCTTC	CASSQEEGGRGHYGYTF
-	TRBV9	TRBJ2-3	-	TGTGCCAGCAGCGTCAACACAGATACGCAGTATTTT	CASSVNTDTQYF
-	TRBV28	TRBJ2-7	TRBD1	TGTGCCAGCAGTTTCAGGGGGCTAACATACGAGCAGTACTTC	CASSFRGLTYEQYF
-	TRBV7-2	TRBJ1-1	-	TGTGCCAGCAACTTTGGGGGCGGCACTGAAGCTTTCTTT	CASNFGGGTEAFF
-	TRBV7-3	TRBJ2-3	-	TGTGCCAGCAGCCCCGGGGGTCTGGATACGCAGTATTTT	CASSPGGLDTQYF
few	TRBV4-2	TRBJ2-7	-	TGTGCCAGCAGCCAAGGGGGGGCCTCCTACGAGCAGTACTTC	CASSQGGASYEQYF
-	TRBV30	TRBJ1-2	-	TGTGCCTGGAGTGTACCCATCGACTCCTATGGCTACACCTTC	CAWSVPIDSYGYTF
-	TRBV4-1	TRBJ2-7	TRBD1	TGCGCCAGCAGCCAAAGGACAGGGGACTACGAGCAGTACTTC	CASSQRTGDYEQYF
-	TRBV27	TRBJ2-1	TRBD1	TGTGCCAGCAGTTCCGGGACAGGGTGGAACAATGAGCAGTTCTTC	CASSSGTGWNNEQFF
-	TRBV27	TRBJ1-2	-	TGTGCCAGCAGTTTATCAGGGGGAGGAAACTATGGCTACACCTTC	CASSLSGGGNYGYTF
-	TRBV19	TRBJ1-1	-	TGTGCCAGTACCCTACCCGGAAACACTGAAGCTTTCTTT	CASTLPGNTEAFF
-	TRBV19	TRBJ1-6	TRBD1	TGTGCCAGTAGTAGATACCAGGGGACAGGGGCCAATTCACCCCTCCACTTT	CASSRYQGTGANSPLHF
-	TRBV4-3	TRBJ1-2	-	TGCGCCAGCAGCCAAGATACGGGATTCCCTAACTATGGCTACACCTTC	CASSQDTGFPNYGYTF
-	TRBV28	TRBJ1-2	TRBD1	TGTGCCAGCAGCTTACCTATATGGACAGGGGGCAATTATCACTATGGCTACACCTTC	CASSLPIWTGGNYHYGYTF
few	TRBV5-6	TRBJ1-4	-	TGTGCCAGCAGCTTGGGTGGGTTGAATGAAAAACTGTTTTTT	CASSLGGLNEKLFF
-	TRBV5-1	TRBJ2-7	TRBD1	TGCGCCAGCAGCTTGGGGACCGAGACAGGGCCCCACGAGCAGTACTTC	CASSLGTETGPHEQYF
-	TRBV4-3	TRBJ2-7	-	TGCGCCAGCAGCCAAGGTACGCTCCAGGCTGCCCTGGCCTACGAGCAGTACTTC	CASSQGTLQAALAYEQYF
-	TRBV4-1	TRBJ1-6	TRBD1	TGCGCCAGCTCCGGGACAGGGGTAGAACCCCTCCACTTT	CASSGTGVEPLHF
-	TRBV9	TRBJ2-2	-	TGTGCCAGCAGCGTACTCGCCTTCTGGGGAGGCGGGGATCCCGGGGAGCTGTTTTTT	CASSVLAFWGGGDPGELFF
-	TRBV28	TRBJ2-5	-	TGTGCCAGCAGTTTAATACGGCTCGGACAGCGACCCAAAGAGACCCAGTACTTC	CASSLIRLGQRPKETQYF
-	TRBV10-2	TRBJ1-1	-	TGCGCCAGCCTCAACAGGGAAAACACTGAAGCTTTCTTT	CASLNRENTEAFF
-	TRBV28	TRBJ1-6	TRBD1	TGTGCCAGCCGACAGGGAGGTTCACCCCTCCACTTT	CASRQGGSPLHF
-	TRBV28	TRBJ2-7	TRBD1	TGTGCCAGCACCATCCGGGACAGCTCCTACGAGCAGTACTTC	CASTIRDSSYEQYF
-	TRBV27	TRBJ1-1	-	TGTGCCAGCAGTCCCGCTCGGGAGAACACTGAAGCTTTCTTT	CASSPARENTEAFF
-	TRBV4-3	TRBJ1-1	-	TGCGCCAGCAGCCAAATGACAGGAAACTCTGAAGCTTTCTTT	CASSQMTGNSEAFF
-	TRBV4-2	TRBJ1-6	TRBD1	TGTGCCAGCAGCCAGGAGGACAGGGGGGCGAGCTCCTATAATTCACCCCTCCACTTT	CASSQEDRGASSYNSPLHF
-	TRBV2	TRBJ2-7	TRBD1	TGTGCCAGCAGGACCGGGACAGGGTCGGGCTACGAGCAGTACTTC	CASRTGTGSGYEQYF
few	TRBV6-4	TRBJ1-5	-	TGTGCCAGCAGTGGGGACAAAAATAGCAATCAGCCCCAGCATTTT	CASSGDKNSNQPQHF
-	TRBV27	TRBJ1-2	TRBD1	TGTGCCAGCAGTCTACCCGGGACAGGGGTGGGCTATGGCTACACCTTC	CASSLPGTGVGYGYTF
-	TRBV5-1	TRBJ2-1	TRBD1	TGCGCCAGCAGCTTGGGACAGGGGTACAATGAGCAGTTCTTC	CASSLGQGYNEQFF
-	TRBV7-6	TRBJ2-7	-	TGTGCCAGCAGCTTAGGCCAAAGCTCCTACGAGCAGTACTTC	CASSLGQSSYEQYF
-	TRBV5-8	TRBJ1-5	-	TGTGCCAGCAGCTTGGAGTCGGGGGATCAGCCCCAGCATTTT	CASSLESGDQPQHF
-	TRBV2	TRBJ2-3	-	TGTGCCAGCAGTGGGGTCCTAGAGGGAACAGATACGCAGTATTTT	CASSGVLEGTDTQYF